These 14 T cell receptor beta chains came from one sample sequenced in a study of T cell responses to AZD1222 COVID-19 vaccine. The assay was immunoSEQ multiplex PCR, and TCRdb's table has in-frame clones only and misses some. The table lists 150,000 to 200,000 clones, about 90% of them singletons. The sample was peripheral blood, taken 28 days after the second AZD1222 dose. The receptor source for this set is an adult who received the AZD1222 COVID-19 vaccine.

This clone was seen once. The chain links TRBV7-2 to TRBJ1-1; D call uncertain. The CDR3 consists of 14 residues. Trimming took off 3 bases at V and 1 base at J, with 9 bases between the two ends. CDR1 SGHTA and CDR2 FQGNSA come from the germline V gene. In DNA form, the CDR3 reads TGTGCCAGCAGCTTCGAGACCTCGAACACTGAAGCTTTCTTT. Its protein is CASSFETSNTEAFF. Full variable domain (remainder filled in from reference TRBV7-2 and TRBJ1-1): GAGVSQSPSNKVTEKGKDVELRCDPISGHTALYWYRQSLGQGLEFLIYFQGNSAPDKSGLPSDRFSAERTGGSVSTLTIQRTQQEDSAVYLCASSFETSNTEAFFGQGTRLTVV.

V and J are TRBV5-6 and TRBJ1-1; D remains unclear. V was shortened by 4 bases and J by 0 bases, with 7 bases between the two germline ends. Germline loops: CDR1 SGHDT, CDR2 YYEEEE. CDR3 size: 13 residues. The CDR3 sequence is CASSRQLNTEAFF. CDR3 in DNA: TGTGCCAGCAGCCGGCAGTTGAACACTGAAGCTTTCTTT.

The rearrangement links TRBV29-1 to TRBJ1-4; 10 bases are a match to TRBD1. The junction had 3 bases not matched to a gene; V was cut back by 7 bases and J by 7 bases. This CDR3 is 12 amino acids long. Germline values: CDR1 SQVTM, CDR2 ANQGSEA. DNA for the CDR3: TGCAGCGCCCGGACAGGGGGTGAAAAACTGTTTTTT. As protein: CSARTGGEKLFF.

The chain has TRBV10-3 and TRBJ2-7, with D hard to call. Germline CDR1 and CDR2: ENHRY and SYGVKD. This CDR3 has 12 amino acids. Trimming shortened V by 2 bases and J by 2 bases, and 4 bases separated the two germline ends. CDR3 bases: TGTGCCATCAGTGAGCAGGCCTACGAGCAGTACTTC. Amino acids: CAISEQAYEQYF.

The CDR3 loop reads CASSQPRQGAYEQYF. The CDR3 DNA reads TGCGCCAGCAGTCAACCCCGACAGGGGGCCTACGAGCAGTACTTC. V gene TRBV23-1 combines with J gene TRBJ2-7; TRBD1 matches at 9 bases. TRBV23-1 is treated as an ORF (open reading frame) with a function not yet certain. This CDR3 is built from 15 residues. Germline trimming cut 2 bases from V and 2 bases from J; bases unmatched to any gene: 4.

The chain joins TRBV4-1 to TRBJ1-2; D not resolved. Germline CDR1 reads MGHRA; CDR2 reads YSYEKL. The CDR3 sequence is 11 residues long. V was shortened by 1 base and J by 8 bases, with 5 bases between the two germline ends. The CDR3 nucleotides are TGCGCCAGCAGCCAAGGGTGGGGCTACACCTTC. Protein: CASSQGWGYTF.

The chain couples TRBV19 to TRBJ1-3; a weak D match, TRBD1 (5 bases). The V end was cut by 3 bases, the J end by 2 bases, with 8 bases between. The CDR3 is 14 residues long. Germline V lookup: CDR1 LNHDA, CDR2 SQIVND (reference sequence). CDR3 sequence: CASSIQGAGNTIYF. In nucleotides, the CDR3 is TGTGCCAGTAGTATCCAGGGAGCTGGAAACACCATATATTTT.

The chain is built from TRBV7-6 and TRBJ1-1; no reliable D call. The germline V and J ends were trimmed by 5 bases and 1 base, with 8 bases remaining between them. This CDR3 has 13 residues. Germline V gives CDR1 SGHVS, CDR2 FNYEAQ. CDR3 sequence reads: CASSHPKNTEAFF. CDR3 in DNA: TGTGCCAGCAGCCATCCTAAGAACACTGAAGCTTTCTTT.

The chain links TRBV13 to TRBJ1-3; 8 nucleotides line up with TRBD1. CDR1 is PRHDT and CDR2 is FYEKMQ in the germline V gene (reference sequence). This CDR3 has 14 amino acids. The V gene end was trimmed by 4 bases and the J gene end by 4 bases; junction bases not matched to a gene: 3. The CDR3 DNA is TGTGCCAGCAGCTGGACAGGGAGCGGAAACACCATATATTTT. Translated, it gives CASSWTGSGNTIYF.

DNA of the CDR3: TGTGCCAGCAGCCTGGGCCAAGAGACCCAGTACTTC. It specifies CASSLGQETQYF. V usage is TRBV3-1 (or the pseudogene TRBV3-2) and J usage is TRBJ2-5; D gene uncertain. Trimming cost V 4 bases and J 1 base, with 4 bases left between them. The germline V gene has CDR1 LGHDT and CDR2 YNNKEL (reference sequence). This CDR3 region has 12 residues.

The chain links TRBV9 to TRBJ1-2; TRBD1 matches 10 bases. CDR1 is SGDLS, CDR2 YYNGEE, per germline. Trimming removed 5 bases from V and 7 bases from J; junction bases left unmatched: 8. The CDR3 is 14 amino acids. CDR3 sequence: CASRTGTGVLGYTF. In nucleotides, the CDR3 is TGTGCCAGCAGAACCGGGACAGGGGTCCTTGGCTACACCTTC.

The V gene is TRBV29-1, the J gene TRBJ1-3; D gene unclear. Germline lookup yields CDR1 SQVTM and CDR2 ANQGSEA. The CDR3 extends over 13 amino acids. V was cut by 4 bases and J by 0 bases, with 7 bases left in between. Written as DNA, the CDR3 is TGCAGCGTTGCCGAGAGCTCTGGAAACACCATATATTTT. It encodes CSVAESSGNTIYF.

The chain has TRBV28 and TRBJ2-1; 10 nucleotides line up with TRBD2. Germline trimming cut 6 bases from V and 1 base from J; bases unmatched to any gene: 6. Germline V gene lookup returns CDR1 MDHEN and CDR2 SYDVKM. The CDR3 sequence is 16 residues long. This CDR3 reads CASRLAGVYSYNEQFF. CDR3 bases: TGTGCCAGCAGGCTAGCGGGAGTTTATTCCTACAATGAGCAGTTCTTC.

On this clone itself: The same CDR3 also results from other DNA sequences found in this sample. J is TRBJ2-7 and V is TRBV4-3; 8 positions match TRBD2. Per the germline V gene, CDR1 is LGHNA and CDR2 is YSLEER. The ends lost 1 base at V and 0 bases at J; junction bases unmatched: 5. CDR3 size: 16 residues. CDR3 sequence reads: CASSQVASGYSYEQYF. In nucleotides, the CDR3 is TGCGCCAGCAGCCAAGTGGCTAGCGGGTACTCCTACGAGCAGTACTTC.